Sequencing of this T cell receptor (beta chain) was carried out in a study of identical twins. In its sample, this clonotype was seen a few times. MiXCR, run by TCRdb on the 5' RACE reads, gives a single entry per CDR3 protein. This table holds some 500,000 distinct CDR3 sequences, 14% found once. Germline V gives CDR1 DFQATT, CDR2 SNEGSKA (reference sequence). This CDR3 has 14 amino acids. The J segment lost 7 bases and the V segment lost 5 bases, leaving 9 bases of the junction unmatched. In addition, the sample was reused for a study of yellow fever vaccine responses in identical twins.

This TCR was sampled from a woman aged 18-29 years in good health. This sequence joins TRBV20-1 and TRBJ1-5, with 9 bases that match TRBD1. The specimen was CD4+ T cells sorted from blood. The CDR3 DNA follows: TGCAGTGCTCAACCGGGACAGGGAAACCAGCCCCAGCATTTT. This sequence encodes CSAQPGQGNQPQHF.